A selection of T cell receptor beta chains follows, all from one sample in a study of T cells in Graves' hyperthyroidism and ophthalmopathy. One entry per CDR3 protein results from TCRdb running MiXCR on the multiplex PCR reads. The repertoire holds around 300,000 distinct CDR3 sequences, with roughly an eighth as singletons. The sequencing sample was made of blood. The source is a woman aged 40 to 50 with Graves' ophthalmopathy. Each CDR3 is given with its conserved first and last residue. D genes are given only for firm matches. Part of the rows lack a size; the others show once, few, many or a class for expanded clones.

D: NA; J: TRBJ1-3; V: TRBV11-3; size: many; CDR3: CASSFNRATIYF; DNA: TGTGCCAGCAGCTTTAACCGGGCCACCATATATTTT
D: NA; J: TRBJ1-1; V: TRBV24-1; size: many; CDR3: CATGFGGEAFF; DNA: TGTGCCACCGGATTCGGGGGTGAAGCTTTCTTT
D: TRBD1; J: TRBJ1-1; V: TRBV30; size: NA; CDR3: CAWSYTGDREAFF; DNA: TGTGCCTGGAGTTATACAGGGGATCGAGAAGCTTTCTTT
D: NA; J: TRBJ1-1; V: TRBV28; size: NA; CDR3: CASSLLAGLNTEAFF; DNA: TGTGCCAGCAGTTTATTGGCCGGATTGAACACTGAAGCTTTCTTT
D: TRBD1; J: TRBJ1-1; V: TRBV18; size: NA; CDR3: CASSPRGAGGSNTEAFF; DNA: TGTGCCAGCTCACCACGAGGAGCAGGGGGGAGTAACACTGAAGCTTTCTTT
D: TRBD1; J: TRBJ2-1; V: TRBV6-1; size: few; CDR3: CASSVIRDRARNEQFF; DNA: TGTGCCAGCAGCGTAATCCGGGACAGGGCGAGGAATGAGCAGTTCTTC
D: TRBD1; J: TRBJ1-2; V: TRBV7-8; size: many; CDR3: CASSLLGQGAGYGYTF; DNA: TGTGCCAGCAGCTTACTGGGACAGGGGGCAGGGTATGGCTACACCTTC
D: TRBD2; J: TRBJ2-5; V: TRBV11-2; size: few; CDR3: CASSPGLAGVGETQYF; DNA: TGTGCCAGCAGTCCGGGACTAGCGGGAGTAGGAGAGACCCAGTACTTC
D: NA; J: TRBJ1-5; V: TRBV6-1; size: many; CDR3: CASSLNFGLQPQHF; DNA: TGTGCCAGCAGCTTAAATTTCGGATTGCAGCCCCAGCATTTT
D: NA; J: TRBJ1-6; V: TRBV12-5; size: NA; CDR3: CASGLAVGGFNSPLHF; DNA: TGTGCTAGTGGTTTGGCCGTCGGGGGTTTTAATTCACCCCTCCACTTT
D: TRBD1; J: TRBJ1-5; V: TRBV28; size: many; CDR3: CASRTGTVAPQHF; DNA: TGTGCCAGCAGGACCGGGACAGTTGCGCCCCAGCATTTT
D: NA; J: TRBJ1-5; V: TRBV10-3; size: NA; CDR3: CAISRESNQPQHF; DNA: TGTGCCATCAGTCGGGAAAGCAATCAGCCCCAGCATTTT
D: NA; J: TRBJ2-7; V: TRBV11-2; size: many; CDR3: CASSSGLLAYEQYF; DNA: TGTGCCAGCAGCTCGGGACTTCTCGCCTACGAGCAGTACTTC
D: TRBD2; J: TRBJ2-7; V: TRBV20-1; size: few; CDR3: CSAREQLANYEQYF; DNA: TGCAGTGCTAGAGAACAACTAGCGAATTACGAGCAGTACTTC
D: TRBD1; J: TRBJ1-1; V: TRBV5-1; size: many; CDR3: CASSFGTANTEAFF; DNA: TGCGCCAGCAGTTTTGGGACAGCGAACACTGAAGCTTTCTTT
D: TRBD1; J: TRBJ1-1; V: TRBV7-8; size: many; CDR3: CASSFWDRAEAFF; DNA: TGTGCCAGCAGCTTTTGGGACAGGGCAGAAGCTTTCTTT
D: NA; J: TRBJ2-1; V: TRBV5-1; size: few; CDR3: CASSLISPENYNEQFF; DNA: TGCGCCAGCAGCCTGATTTCGCCAGAAAACTACAATGAGCAGTTCTTC
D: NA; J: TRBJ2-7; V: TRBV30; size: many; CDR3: CAWSVGGHSYEQYF; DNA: TGTGCCTGGAGTGTGGGGGGCCACTCCTACGAGCAGTACTTC
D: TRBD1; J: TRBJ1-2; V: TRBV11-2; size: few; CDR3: CASSLDPGTGFSYGYTF; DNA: TGTGCCAGCAGCTTAGATCCGGGGACAGGGTTTAGCTATGGCTACACCTTC
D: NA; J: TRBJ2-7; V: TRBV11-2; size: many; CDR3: CAIRRWVARAQIGEQYF; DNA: TGTGCCATAAGGAGGTGGGTAGCGAGAGCTCAGATCGGCGAGCAGTACTTC
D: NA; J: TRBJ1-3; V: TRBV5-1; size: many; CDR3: CASSPRQADSGNTIYF; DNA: TGCGCCAGCAGCCCGCGACAGGCCGACTCTGGAAACACCATATATTTT
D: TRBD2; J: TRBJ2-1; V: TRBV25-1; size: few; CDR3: CASSDKWTSGRYNEQFF; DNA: TGTGCCAGCAGTGACAAATGGACTAGCGGGAGATACAATGAGCAGTTCTTC
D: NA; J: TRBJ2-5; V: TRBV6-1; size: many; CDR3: CASSYYPAQTQYF; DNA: TGTGCCAGCAGTTATTATCCGGCCCAGACCCAGTACTTC
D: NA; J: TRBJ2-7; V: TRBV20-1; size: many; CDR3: CSAREVGGPSYEQYF; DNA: TGCAGTGCTAGAGAGGTAGGCGGCCCCTCCTACGAGCAGTACTTC
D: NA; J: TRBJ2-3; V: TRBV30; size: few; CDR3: CAWSVRSGRTDTQYF; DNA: TGTGCCTGGAGTGTACGGAGCGGCCGCACAGATACGCAGTATTTT
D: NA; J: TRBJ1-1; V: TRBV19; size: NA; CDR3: CASPPVGSATEAFF; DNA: TGTGCCAGCCCACCGGTGGGGTCGGCCACTGAAGCTTTCTTT
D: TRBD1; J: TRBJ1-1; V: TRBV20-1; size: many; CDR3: CSARGTGGRDTEAFF; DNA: TGCAGTGCTAGAGGAACAGGGGGCCGAGACACTGAAGCTTTCTTT
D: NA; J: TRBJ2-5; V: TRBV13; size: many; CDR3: CASSSTGKRETQYF; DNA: TGTGCCAGCAGCTCAACAGGGAAAAGAGAGACCCAGTACTTC
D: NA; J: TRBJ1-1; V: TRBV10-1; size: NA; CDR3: CASSTYNRGGTEAFF; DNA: TGCGCCAGCAGTACGTACAACCGTGGAGGGACTGAAGCTTTCTTT
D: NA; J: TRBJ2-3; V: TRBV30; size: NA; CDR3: CAWSVLGRGSDTQYF; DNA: TGTGCCTGGAGTGTACTGGGGAGGGGGTCAGATACGCAGTATTTT
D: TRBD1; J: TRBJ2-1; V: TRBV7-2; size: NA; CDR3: CASSSRQGAIYNEQFF; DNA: TGTGCCAGCAGCTCCAGACAGGGGGCAATCTACAATGAGCAGTTCTTC
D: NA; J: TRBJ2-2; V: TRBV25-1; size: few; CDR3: CASSQFGRIAGELFF; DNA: TGTGCCAGCAGTCAATTTGGACGTATTGCCGGGGAGCTGTTTTTT
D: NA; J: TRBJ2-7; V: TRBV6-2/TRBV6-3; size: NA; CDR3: CASSVGSLFYEQYF; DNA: TGTGCCAGCAGTGTTGGGTCCCTCTTCTACGAGCAGTACTTC
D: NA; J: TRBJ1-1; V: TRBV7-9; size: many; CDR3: CASSFRQKDTEAFF; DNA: TGTGCCAGCAGCTTTCGACAGAAGGACACTGAAGCTTTCTTT
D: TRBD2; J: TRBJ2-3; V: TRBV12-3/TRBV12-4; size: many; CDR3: CASSPPGLAGGADTQYF; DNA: TGTGCCAGCAGTCCCCCGGGACTAGCGGGAGGAGCAGATACGCAGTATTTT